What follows are 14 T cell receptor beta chains derived from one specimen sequenced in a study of Graves' ophthalmopathy and Graves' hyperthyroidism (dated by TCRdb to between 2018 and 2020). Sequencing used an Illumina HiSeq 2000. TCR beta CDR3 regions were amplified from RNA transcripts for repertoire sequencing. A first-round RT-PCR used HTBI primers with the Qiagen OneStep RT-PCR kit, followed by a second-round multiplex PCR, size selection and purification. TCRdb reran the public reads through fastp at Q25 and MiXCR, keeping productive beta chains. Each CDR3 protein appears once, grouped with its most common genes and DNA. Here the sample has more than 300,000 distinct CDR3 sequences; about a sixth occur a single time. The top ten hold 2.4% of the sample. Material: peripheral blood. The receptors derive from an adult woman with stable Graves' hyperthyroidism.

The genes are TRBV6-5 and TRBJ2-5, with D possibly TRBD1 on 5 matching bases. Trimming cost V 4 bases and J 4 bases, with 16 bases left between them. Germline V CDR1 and CDR2: MNHEY, SVGAGI. The CDR3 extends over 15 amino acids. This chain's CDR3 is CASSFWGTTGETQYF. The DNA of the CDR3 is TGTGCCAGCAGTTTCTGGGGCACGACGGGAGAGACCCAGTACTTC.

The table lists this clonotype with many counts. The chain recombines TRBV6-2 or TRBV6-3 with TRBJ2-6; tentative D call: TRBD1 (5 bases). CDR1 is MNHEY and CDR2 is SVGEGT in the germline V gene. V was pared by 2 bases and J by 1 base, with 6 bases between. The CDR3 contains 15 residues. The CDR3 spells CASSYQGSGANVLTF. CDR3 DNA sequence: TGTGCCAGCAGTTACCAGGGTTCTGGGGCCAACGTCCTGACTTTC.

This clonotype was observed at least ten times. This chain joins TRBV10-3 and TRBJ2-7, with 10 bases lining up with TRBD2. There are 15 residues in the CDR3. Looked up from germline, CDR1 is ENHRY and CDR2 is SYGVKD. The ends lost 5 bases at V and 6 bases at J; junction bases unmatched: 10. The CDR3 sequence: CAISQGLAEGVEQYF. In DNA form, the CDR3 reads TGTGCCATCAGTCAAGGACTAGCGGAGGGGGTCGAGCAGTACTTC.

This clonotype was observed a handful of times. Written as DNA, the CDR3 is TGTGCCAGCTGCCCCGCCGGGACTACCAGGGGGCGAGAGACCCAGTACTTC. Translation gives CASCPAGTTRGRETQYF. The chain has TRBV12-3 or TRBV12-4 and TRBJ2-5; weak D call: TRBD1 (8 bases). This CDR3 region has 17 residues. V lost 8 bases to trimming and J lost 4 bases, with 26 bases between them.

The table lists this clonotype with many counts. The rearrangement uses TRBV12-3 or TRBV12-4 and TRBJ2-7; the match to TRBD2 covers 7 bases. The V gene end was trimmed by 5 bases and the J gene end by 3 bases; junction bases not matched to a gene: 7. The CDR3 runs 14 residues. The CDR3 nucleotides read TGTGCCAGCAGTCTCGCCGGGACTAACTACGAGCAGTACTTC. Residues: CASSLAGTNYEQYF.

This clonotype was seen more than once but under ten times. V usage is TRBV5-6 and J usage is TRBJ1-1, with 10 bases that match TRBD1. In germline, CDR1 is SGHDT, CDR2 YYEEEE. The CDR3 has 14 residues. Trimming removed 3 bases from V and 10 bases from J; junction bases left unmatched: 9. The CDR3 DNA follows: TGTGCCAGCAGCTGGGACAGGGGCTCAGGGGGAGCTTTCTTT. Translated, it gives CASSWDRGSGGAFF.

This clonotype showed up many times. CDR3 nucleotides: TGTGCCAGCAGCGATCCCCATAAAACCGGGGAGCTGTTTTTT. It is translated as CASSDPHKTGELFF. V gene TRBV9 combines with J gene TRBJ2-2; D not certain. CDR1 SGDLS and CDR2 YYNGEE come from the germline V gene. V lost 3 bases, J lost 5 bases, and 11 bases lay in between. This CDR3 spans 14 amino acids.

This clonotype was picked up a small number of times. This chain uses TRBV24-1 with TRBJ2-5; D unclear. CDR3 length: 16 amino acids. V lost 0 bases, J lost 3 bases, and 13 bases lay in between. Germline CDR1 is KGHDR and CDR2 is SFDVKD. The CDR3 spells CATSDLSVTGEETQYF. DNA of the CDR3: TGTGCCACCAGTGATTTGTCCGTAACTGGGGAAGAGACCCAGTACTTC.

This clonotype was counted at least ten times. The rearrangement uses TRBV27 and TRBJ1-6; D call uncertain. V dropped 5 bases and J dropped 8 bases, with 13 bases sitting between them. CDR1 is MNHEY, CDR2 SMNVEV, per germline (reference sequence). The CDR3 has 14 amino acids. Here the CDR3 DNA reads TGTGCCAGCAGTGAAGAACAAGTTGATTCACCCCTCCACTTT. It is translated as CASSEEQVDSPLHF.

This clonotype was found many times. This chain uses TRBV12-5 with TRBJ2-7, with 12 bases matching TRBD2. In germline, CDR1 is LGHNT, CDR2 FRNRAP. Trimming took 0 bases from V and 7 from J; bases not matched to a gene: 4. The CDR3 is 15 residues long. The CDR3: CASGLVTSGRGEQYF. For the CDR3, the DNA is TGTGCTAGTGGTTTGGTGACTAGCGGGAGAGGTGAGCAGTACTTC.

There are many counts of this clonotype. J is TRBJ2-7 and V is TRBV4-1; 10 bases are shared with TRBD2. V shed 1 base, J shed 0 bases, and the junction held 3 bases outside the gene matches. The CDR3 runs 16 residues. The germline V gene encodes CDR1 MGHRA and CDR2 YSYEKL. The CDR3 DNA follows: TGCGCCAGCAGCCAAGGAGGACTAGCGGACTCCTACGAGCAGTACTTC. Translated, it gives CASSQGGLADSYEQYF.

The gene calls are TRBV7-2 and TRBJ1-1; D is undetermined. Trimming shortened V by 2 bases and J by 7 bases, and 11 bases separated the two germline ends. This CDR3 is built from 13 residues. Germline CDR1 is SGHTA and CDR2 is FQGNSA. The DNA for the CDR3 is TGTGCCAGCAGCTTATACTCGCTTGGTGAAGCTTTCTTT. Amino acid sequence: CASSLYSLGEAFF.

This clonotype was observed at least ten times. The chain is built from TRBV9 and TRBJ2-7; 10 bases fit TRBD2. Germline CDR1 is SGDLS and CDR2 is YYNGEE. V dropped 4 bases and J dropped 3; count of bases not matched to a gene: 7. This CDR3 has 15 residues. CDR3 sequence reads: CASSPARTSGYEQYF. CDR3 DNA sequence: TGTGCCAGCAGCCCCGCCCGGACTAGCGGCTACGAGCAGTACTTC.

This clonotype was picked up many times. This rearrangement joins TRBV12-3 or TRBV12-4 to TRBJ2-6; D may be TRBD1 (6 bases). The CDR3 has 16 amino acids. V gave up 3 bases and J gave up 2 bases, with 11 bases separating them. The CDR3 nucleotides read TGTGCCAGCAGTTTTAGCTCAGGGGCTGGGGCCAACGTCCTGACTTTC. Translated: CASSFSSGAGANVLTF.